The T cell receptor (beta chain) described here comes from a study of monozygotic twins with inflammatory bowel disease (dated by TCRdb to the late 2010s). General notes on the study: In total, 28 monozygotic twin pairs made up the full study: 19 Danish pairs, all IBD-discordant, plus nine German pairs, of which four were IBD-concordant and five were IBD-discordant. Each individual had, on average, about 151 000 unique TCRalpha sequences and 181 000 unique TCRbeta sequences available for analysis. Disease-associated traits were sought mainly through comparisons between IBD patients and their genetically identical healthy co-twins within discordant pairs. Summary of the overall study and its limitations: Repertoire similarity did not differ between concordant and discordant twins, which could be due to limited statistical power. Compared with healthy twins, IBD patients shared fewer clonotypes with other individuals, and the difference was most pronounced in patients with signs of disease activity. No single strong signal or clonotype linked to IBD turned up in the results, so the idea that one exists was not supported. TCRbeta repertoire diversity, by inverse Simpson index, was decreased in IBD patients compared with their healthy co-twins. Background noise and inter-individual variability may have been introduced into the repertoires by the differing immunosuppressive treatments among patients. Distinction between different T cell subtypes could not be achieved in the analysis.

According to the germline V gene, CDR1 reads SQVTM and CDR2 reads ANQGSEA. Its CDR3 holds 15 amino acids, cysteine through phenylalanine. The DNA sequence is not available. As to this clonotype: Its antigen is currently not known.

From each donor, an approximately 2.4 ml peripheral blood sample was collected into PAXgene tubes and kept at -80 degrees C. Without any T cell sorting, total RNA was extracted from whole blood using the PAXgene blood miRNA kit on an automated QIAcube. Peripheral blood from monozygotic twin pairs, either concordant or discordant for inflammatory bowel disease, underwent deep TCRalpha and TCRbeta repertoire profiling that used unique molecular barcoding. Smoking habits were recorded for all twin pairs, with individuals classified as current, former or never smokers. Libraries were constructed by 5' RACE. For each TCR library, around 3,500 ng of total RNA was used. For each sample, cDNA synthesis with SMARTScribe reverse transcriptase was split into eight separate reactions. During cDNA synthesis, template switching was used to introduce unique molecular identifiers that contained a 6-nucleotide sample barcode. Two nested PCRs of about 17 and 10 cycles amplified the TCRalpha and TCRbeta cDNA, and bead purification followed each PCR. Before amplification, the cDNA was treated with uracil DNA-glycosylase and purified using the QIAquick PCR purification kit. The second PCR was the step at which Illumina TruSeq-compatible adapters and sample-specific barcodes were added. Library quality and concentration were assessed using TapeStation and Qubit, and roughly 5.5 ng of each library was pooled. Sequencing of the pooled libraries was done on an Illumina HiSeq2500 single-index Rapid Run using custom sequencing primers and 2 x 100 bp reads. The study's own analysis went as follows. MiGEC version 1.2.6 was used for UMI-based consensus assembly, which corrected PCR and sequencing errors. MiXCR version 2.1.1 was used to carry out V(D)J alignment, clonotype assembly and CDR3 extraction. Gene usage, clonotype sharing and MAIT/NKT TCR abundance were normalised by analysing the top 1000, 10 000 and 20 000 clonotypes per sample. Diversity was computed as the inverse Simpson index with the vegan R package after downsampling to 27 000 UMIs. Statistical testing used paired Mann-Whitney U tests on the discordant twin pairs and applied Benjamini-Hochberg correction for multiple testing. TCRdb reprocessed the reads and lists each CDR3 protein sequence as a single entry, with no DNA. The V and J calls here are based on TCRdb, not the publication. This sample's listing comprises approximately 110,000 distinct CDR3 sequences. The biggest ten clones account for around 12% of the sample.

The receptor's source is a human donor with ulcerative colitis or Crohn's disease, or a healthy co-twin of an affected twin (not recorded which). The sequence is built from TRBV29-1 and TRBJ2-1; TCRdb calls TRBD2, which cannot be checked without DNA. The sample comprised blood. The CDR3 region reads CSAGASGEFYNEQFF.